This T cell receptor (beta chain) was captured by sequencing in a study of beta chain features in type 1 diabetes. Only a few counts were recorded for this clone. What it binds is unknown. Whole-study results and caveats: VDJ junctions sequenced from type 1 diabetes patients showed fewer insertions and more deletions. Type 1 diabetes patients had moderately but significantly shorter TCRB CDR3s in all four CD4+ subsets. Sequencing from cDNA could over-represent high-TCR-expressing cells.

The entirety of the isolated RNA underwent reverse transcription, so expressed TCRB transcripts were sequenced. Sequenced by immunoSEQ multiplex PCR; TCRdb stores in-frame clones only, minus some. The repertoire holds about 660,000 clones, with more than 12% as singletons. The CDR3 contains 17 residues. Trimming took 0 bases from V and 4 from J; bases not matched to a gene: 11. Germline-derived CDR1 and CDR2 are GTSNPN and SVGIG (reference sequence). This sequence joins TRBV30 and TRBJ1-5, with 8 bases that match TRBD1. The material sequenced was naive CD4+ T cells from blood. The receptor was derived from a man between 18 and 29 years old with type 1 diabetes. CDR3 nucleotide sequence: TGTGCCTGGAGTGTACTCCAGACAGGGGCAGGAAATCAGCCCCAGCATTTT. Its protein is CAWSVLQTGAGNQPQHF.